This record covers a single T cell receptor (beta chain). No antigen is known for it. This sample was taken from a study of cytomegalovirus exposure and HLA in healthy donors. Overall study results and limits: Indistinguishability led to the exclusion of some V segments, TRBV6-2 and TRBV6-3 included. Association with HLA alleles at 0.05 false discovery rate was found for around 15,000 TCR beta sequences in a later analysis.

The germline gives CDR1 SGHTA, CDR2 FQGTGA. The CDR3 spans 15 residues. Trimming cost V 5 bases and J 1 base, with 11 bases left between them. With 60 Vbeta and 13 Jbeta primers, the PCR was carried out. Original data processing: The authors later counted 75 million to 90 million unique TCR beta chains, roughly 10 million of them shared. Repertoires were generated with immunoSEQ multiplex PCR, while TCRdb's copy carries only in-frame clones and drops some. For V, J and clone size, that table is used; D and trimming come from the DNA. The sample includes approximately 150,000 clones, roughly 82% of them seen just once.

This rearrangement joins TRBV7-3 to TRBJ2-2; the D is unclear. The sequence derives from a man aged 45 to 65 in good health and CMV-seropositive. Specimen: PBMCs. CDR3 region: CASSPGTENTGELFF. The CDR3 DNA sequence: TGTGCCAGCAGCCCGGGTACCGAGAACACCGGGGAGCTGTTTTTT.